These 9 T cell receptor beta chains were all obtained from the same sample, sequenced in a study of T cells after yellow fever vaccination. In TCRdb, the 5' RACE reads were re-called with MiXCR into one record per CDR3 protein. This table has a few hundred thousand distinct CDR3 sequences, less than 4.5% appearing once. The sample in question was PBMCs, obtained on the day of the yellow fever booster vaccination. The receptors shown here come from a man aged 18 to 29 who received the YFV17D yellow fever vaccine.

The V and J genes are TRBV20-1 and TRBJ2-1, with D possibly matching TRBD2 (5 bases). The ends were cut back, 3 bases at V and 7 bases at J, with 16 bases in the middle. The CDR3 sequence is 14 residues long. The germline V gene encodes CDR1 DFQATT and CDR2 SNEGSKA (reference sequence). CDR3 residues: CSASGVSGENEQFF. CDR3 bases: TGCAGTGCTAGTGGAGTGTCCGGGGAAAATGAGCAGTTCTTC.

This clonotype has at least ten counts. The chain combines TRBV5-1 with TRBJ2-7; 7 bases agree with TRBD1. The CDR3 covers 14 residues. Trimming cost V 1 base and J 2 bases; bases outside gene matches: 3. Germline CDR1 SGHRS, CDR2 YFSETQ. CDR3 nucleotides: TGCGCCAGCAGCTTGATGACAGGGCCCTACGAGCAGTACGTC. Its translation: CASSLMTGPYEQYV.

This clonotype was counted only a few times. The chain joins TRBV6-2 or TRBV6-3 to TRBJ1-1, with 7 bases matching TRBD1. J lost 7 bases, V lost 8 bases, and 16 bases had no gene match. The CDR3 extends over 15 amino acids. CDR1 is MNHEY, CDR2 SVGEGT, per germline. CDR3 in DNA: TGTGCCAGCCGCGGGGGGACGACAGGGATTAATGAAGCTTTCTTT. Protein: CASRGGTTGINEAFF.

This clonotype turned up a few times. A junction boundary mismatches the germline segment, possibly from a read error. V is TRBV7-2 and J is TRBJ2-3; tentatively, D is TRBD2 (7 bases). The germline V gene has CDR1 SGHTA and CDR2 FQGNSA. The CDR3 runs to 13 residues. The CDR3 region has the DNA TGTGCCAGCAGCCTGCTGACGGGGGGCCCGCGGCATTTT. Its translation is CASSLLTGGPRHF.

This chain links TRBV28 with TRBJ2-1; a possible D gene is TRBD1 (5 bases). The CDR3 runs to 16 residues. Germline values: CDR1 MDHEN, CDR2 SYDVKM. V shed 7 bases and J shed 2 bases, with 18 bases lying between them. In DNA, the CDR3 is TGTGCCAGCACCTTAAGTTCAATGACAGCCTACAATGAGCAGTTCTTC. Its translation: CASTLSSMTAYNEQFF.

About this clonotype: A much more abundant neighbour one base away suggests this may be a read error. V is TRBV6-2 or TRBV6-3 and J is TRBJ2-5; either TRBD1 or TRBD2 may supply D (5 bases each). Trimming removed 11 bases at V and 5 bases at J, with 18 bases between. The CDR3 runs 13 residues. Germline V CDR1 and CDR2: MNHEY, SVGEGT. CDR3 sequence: CACTLRGLETQYF. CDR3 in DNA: TGTGCCTGCACATTGAGGGGCTTGGAGACCCAGTACTTC.

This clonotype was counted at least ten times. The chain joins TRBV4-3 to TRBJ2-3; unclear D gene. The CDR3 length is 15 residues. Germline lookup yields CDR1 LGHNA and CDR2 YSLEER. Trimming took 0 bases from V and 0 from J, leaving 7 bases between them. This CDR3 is CASSQEGSSTDTQYF. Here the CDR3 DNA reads TGCGCCAGCAGCCAAGAGGGGTCTAGCACAGATACGCAGTATTTT.

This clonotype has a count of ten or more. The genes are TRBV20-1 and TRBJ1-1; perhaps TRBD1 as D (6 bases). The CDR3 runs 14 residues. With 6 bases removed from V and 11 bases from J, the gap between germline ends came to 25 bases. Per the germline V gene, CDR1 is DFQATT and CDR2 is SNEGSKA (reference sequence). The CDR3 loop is CSAAYRVSPVVAFF. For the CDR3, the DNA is TGCAGTGCGGCTTACAGGGTATCTCCCGTTGTGGCTTTCTTT.

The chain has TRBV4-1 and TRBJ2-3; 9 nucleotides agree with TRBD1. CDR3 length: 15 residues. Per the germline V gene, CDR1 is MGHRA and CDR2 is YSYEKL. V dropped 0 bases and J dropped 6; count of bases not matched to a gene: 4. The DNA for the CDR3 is TGCGCCAGCAGCCAAGATACAGGGGGCATGGATACGCAGTATTTT. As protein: CASSQDTGGMDTQYF.